This TCR beta chain was found in a study of blood T cell repertoires in COVID-19. Study overall: From T cells, B-cell-depleted T cells, or PBMCs came the material, which was cDNA or gDNA.

Seattle-derived patients entered the study during active infection and were followed longitudinally. The CDR3 is 17 residues long. Trimming took 5 bases from V and 2 from J, leaving 19 bases between them. CDR1 MNHNY and CDR2 SVGAGI come from the germline V gene (reference sequence). Original handling: Quantification of nucleated cells was approximated via reference gene primer amplification. Profiling relied on immunoSEQ multiplex PCR, and the TCRdb table lists in-frame clones only, not all of them. V and J calls and clone size are given by that table; D and trimming were obtained from the DNA. The data show some 130,000 clones, with around 88% seen just once and less than 5.5% held by the top ten.

This sequence joins TRBV6-6 and TRBJ1-5, with D perhaps TRBD1 (6 bases). Sequenced: peripheral blood. The sequence was collected from a man between 60 and 75 years old with COVID-19, enrolled during active disease. CDR3 in DNA: TGTGCCAGCAGTCCCAGGGGTTGGAAGAACGGCAATCAGCCCCAGCATTTT. It is translated as CASSPRGWKNGNQPQHF.